This T cell receptor (beta chain) was captured by sequencing in a study of human T cells and chemical hapten exposure. Trimming took 4 bases from V and 4 from J, leaving 10 bases between them. Germline V gives CDR1 LGHDT, CDR2 YNNKEL (reference sequence). The CDR3 has 13 residues. Regarding time point: patch test 1, 2 weeks after DPC sensitization. Sample treatment: therapeutic diphenylcyclopropenone sensitization with weekly scalp DPC. How the authors handled the data: Sequenced samples showed a median of approximately 100,000 TCRs each, with counts running from roughly 23,000 to 700,000. TCRdb used MiXCR to reprocess the RACE reads, holding one entry per CDR3 protein. The V and J calls reflect TCRdb's pipeline rather than the authors' work. This table holds about 57,000 distinct CDR3 sequences, 9.3% found once.

Sequencing used whole blood, obtained in connection with sensitization to the hapten diphenylcyclopropenone (DPC). This chain uses TRBV3-1 with TRBJ2-5, with D hard to call. The sequence was collected from a middle-aged woman with alopecia areata. Some clones in this sample may be carry-over from other donors' samples. The CDR3 coding sequence is TGTGCCAGCAGCCTACTCAGTAGAGAGACCCAGTACTTC. Its protein is CASSLLSRETQYF.